Detailed here is one T cell receptor (beta chain). This clonotype has a handful of counts. Its antigen is not yet known. Base quality data are lacking; no much larger clone is found one base away. Measured from the cysteine to the phenylalanine, the CDR3 is 14 residues long. Here the CDR3 DNA is all that survives: 42 bases in frame from base 1. The V end loses 8 bases and the J end loses 8 bases, and a stretch of 19 bases separates them. As encoded in the germline V gene, CDR1 is SGHNT while CDR2 is YENEEA. Systemically healthy Caucasian individuals from Russia, 35 to 50 in total and aged roughly 6 to 100 years, were included as donors. Each donor gave around 9.5 milliliters of peripheral blood, collected into EDTA-treated Vacutainer tubes. Ficoll-Paque density-gradient centrifugation was used to isolate PBMCs, with at least 6.5 million per sample. Trizol reagent was used to extract total RNA from PBMCs, with at least 6 micrograms per sample. For every donor, flow cytometry on a PBMC aliquot measured the percentage of naive CD45RAhigh/CD27high T cells.

This entry belongs to a study of blood T cells in healthy people across ages (dated by TCRdb to between 2014 and 2017). Context from the whole study: In model experiments, template switching captured roughly one uniquely barcoded TCR beta cDNA molecule for every two T cells. The study measured age-related changes in TCR beta repertoire diversity using deep sequencing normalized with unique cDNA molecular identifiers. The donors were split into four age groups: young (average about 15 years), middle-aged (39), aged (more than 60) and long-lived (roughly 77). To avoid experimental bias, donors of different ages were spread randomly across the sequencing lanes. Two additional independent replicas of 1 million unique cDNA reads from the same blood draw were analyzed for two donors (one aged 18 to 30 and one aged 80 or older).

On the study overall, not on this receptor specifically: The percentage of naive T cells measured by flow cytometry correlated strongly with observed TCR beta diversity. Because the CMV infection status of the donors was unknown, age-related changes in expanded clonotypes may potentially have been confounded. Compared with the aged group, the long-lived group had more naive CD4+ T cells, fewer expanded clones and increased TCR diversity, suggesting age selection. Total diversity estimates from one million sequenced T cells were considered lower bounds and underestimates. Since profiling was done on bulk unsorted PBMCs, naive and antigen-experienced compartments could not be conclusively compared. As age increased, observed TCR beta diversity per million T cells dropped in a roughly linear way, and a significant reduction was already evident by age 40.

The library relied on 5' RACE. TCRdb names Illumina HiSeq 2500 as the instrument used. A second 7 to 11 cycle PCR used a sample-barcoded 5' primer and a J-beta primer mix. A template-switch 5' adaptor carrying 12 random nucleotides introduced a unique molecular identifier onto each TCR beta cDNA molecule. At least 2.5 million CDR3-containing paired-end reads were obtained from each sample. First-strand cDNA was synthesized from all RNA with the Mint cDNA synthesis kit, primed by a TRBC-specific oligonucleotide. All cDNA was treated with uracil-DNA glycosylase and then went through a first 18-cycle PCR with the universal primers M1SS and BC2_uni_R. For the original study's pipeline: Normalization of each sample was performed by random selection of 1 million high-quality reads, each carrying a distinct molecular identifier. Reads sharing molecular identifiers were discarded rather than binned into consensus sequences. CDR3 identification, clonotype clustering and error correction used MiTCR with a Q25 quality threshold and the strictest error-elimination algorithm. A nonparametric unseen species model using Euler transformation provided a lower-bound estimate of total TCR beta diversity. The public sequencing data were trimmed at Q25 with fastp and processed into clonotypes with MiXCR by TCRdb, which kept only in-frame beta chains. Rows matching on CDR3 protein sequence are summarized as one entry with the most common DNA and genes. TCRdb, not the original authors, processed these V and J calls. The sample includes about 1,500,000 distinct CDR3 sequences, with 28% observed a single time. The ten largest account for around 7.7% of the sample.

In this chain, TRBV11-3 is recombined with TRBJ2-1; TRBD2 is perhaps the D gene, given 6 matching bases. Sequencing used blood. The origin of this receptor is a woman under 40 in good health. The CDR3 reads as follows: CASSGRGGLHEQFF. The nucleotide sequence is TGTGCCAGCTCCGGACGGGGAGGTCTCCATGAGCAGTTCTTC.